These 14 T cell receptor beta chains share one sample of origin, sequenced in a study of blood T cell repertoires in COVID-19. The repertoire was sequenced with immunoSEQ multiplex PCR; TCRdb's copy has only in-frame clones and lacks some. This sample has approximately 150,000 clones; approximately 79% occur once, and the top ten carry roughly 8.7%. The sequenced sample consisted of peripheral blood. The receptors were sampled from a man aged 50 to 60 with active or convalescent COVID-19.

This rearrangement joins TRBV28 to TRBJ1-2; maybe TRBD1 (6 bases). CDR3 size: 12 residues. Germline V gene data show CDR1 as MDHEN and CDR2 as SYDVKM. The germline V and J ends were trimmed by 5 bases and 5 bases, with 9 bases remaining between them. The DNA of the CDR3 is TGTGCCAGCAGTCGCAGGGGATATGGCTACACCTTC. Residues: CASSRRGYGYTF.

V gene TRBV7-3 combines with J gene TRBJ2-3; D remains ambiguous. Trimming removed 1 base at V and 1 base at J, with 6 bases between. In germline, CDR1 is SGHTA, CDR2 FQGTGA. CDR3 length: 14 residues. CDR3 region: CASSLRAGTDTQYF. DNA for the CDR3: TGTGCCAGCAGCTTAAGGGCCGGCACAGATACGCAGTATTTT.

This clone occurred once. The chain uses TRBV28 and TRBJ2-6, with no clear D. The germline CDR1 and CDR2 sequences are MDHEN and SYDVKM. CDR3 length: 15 residues. Trimming cost V 9 bases and J 0 bases, with 12 bases left between them. The CDR3 bases are TGTGCCAGTGACACACCATCCTCTGGGGCCAACGTCCTGACTTTC. It specifies CASDTPSSGANVLTF.

J is TRBJ2-7 and V is TRBV30; no clear D gene. CDR1 GTSNPN and CDR2 SVGIG come from the germline V gene (reference sequence). The ends were cut back, 1 base at V and 3 bases at J, with 10 bases in the middle. The CDR3 consists of 13 residues. This CDR3 reads CAWSGSVFYEQYF. The CDR3 region has the DNA TGTGCCTGGAGTGGGTCAGTGTTCTACGAGCAGTACTTC.

This clone was observed once. The chain is built from TRBV5-1 and TRBJ2-1; TRBD1 is a possible D gene (5 bases). Trimming cost V 2 bases and J 8 bases, with 5 bases left between them. The CDR3 is 11 amino acids. CDR1 and CDR2 (germline): SGHRS, YFSETQ. The CDR3 bases are TGCGCCAGCAGCTTCAGGGATGAGCAGTTCTTC. Residues: CASSFRDEQFF. The full variable domain, with the rest looked up from reference TRBV5-1 and TRBJ2-1, is KAGVTQTPRYLIKTRGQQVTLSCSPISGHRSVSWYQQTPGQGLQFLFEYFSETQRNKGNFPGRFSGRQFSNSRSEMNVSTLELGDSALYLCASSFRDEQFFGPGTRLTVL.

The J gene is TRBJ1-3, the V gene TRBV18; maybe TRBD1 (5 bases). Trimming stripped 2 bases from V and 4 bases from J, with 9 bases between. The CDR3 loop spans 14 amino acids. CDR1 is KGHSH and CDR2 is LQKENI in the germline V gene. CDR3 in amino acids: CASSPSGVGNTIYF. The CDR3 DNA reads as TGTGCCAGCTCACCATCGGGGGTCGGAAACACCATATATTTT.

The chain employs TRBV7-9 and TRBJ1-5, with D possibly matching TRBD1 (5 bases). Germline CDR1 reads SEHNR; CDR2 reads FQNEAQ (reference sequence). The CDR3 is 14 residues long. The V gene lost 5 bases and the J gene lost 9 bases, with 17 bases spanning the gap. CDR3 sequence: CASSVGTGERPQHF. The CDR3 nucleotides are TGTGCCAGCAGCGTAGGGACGGGGGAACGGCCCCAGCATTTT.

This chain connects TRBV28 to TRBJ2-7; 12 bases fit TRBD2. This CDR3 contains 20 residues. Germline CDR1 is MDHEN and CDR2 is SYDVKM. V shed 6 bases and J 1 base; nucleotides not matched to a gene: 19. The DNA for the CDR3 is TGTGCCAGCAGCCCCCCTGTAGGGCTAGCGGGAGGGCCGGCGTCCTACGAGCAGTACTTC. Its translation: CASSPPVGLAGGPASYEQYF.

The chain recombines TRBV3-1 (or the pseudogene TRBV3-2) with TRBJ2-1; 12 bases line up with TRBD2. There are 19 residues in the CDR3. Per the germline V gene, CDR1 is LGHDT and CDR2 is YNNKEL (reference sequence). V gave up 0 bases and J gave up 6 bases; unmatched junction bases: 12. CDR3 DNA sequence: TGTGCCAGCAGCCAAGATCCAATCTACCTAGCGGGAGGGAGCAATGAGCAGTTCTTC. It translates to CASSQDPIYLAGGSNEQFF.

The sample holds many counts of this clone. The chain couples TRBV24-1 to TRBJ2-3; possibly TRBD1 for D (5 bases). The V end lost 0 bases, the J end lost 0 bases, and 12 bases lay between the germline ends. CDR1 and CDR2 (germline): KGHDR, SFDVKD. This CDR3 is 17 amino acids long. Written as DNA, the CDR3 is TGTGCCACCAGTGATTTGGAGTCCGGACATAGCACAGATACGCAGTATTTT. It is translated as CATSDLESGHSTDTQYF.

This chain links TRBV28 with TRBJ1-4; TRBD1 matches 7 bases. CDR1 MDHEN and CDR2 SYDVKM come from the germline V gene. Losses at the gene ends were 4 bases for V and 4 bases for J; bases not matched to a gene: 6. This CDR3 spans 15 amino acids. Here the CDR3 reads CASSSGQAYNEKLFF. The CDR3 DNA reads as TGTGCCAGCAGTTCCGGACAGGCCTATAATGAAAAACTGTTTTTT.

The CDR3 here is CATSRDRTGKQFF. The CDR3 DNA reads TGTGCCACCAGCAGAGATCGTACAGGGAAGCAGTTCTTC. The J gene is TRBJ2-1, the V gene TRBV15, with D possibly matching TRBD1 (6 bases). There are 13 residues in the CDR3. V was pared by 0 bases and J by 11 bases, with 11 bases between. Per the germline V gene, CDR1 is LNHNV and CDR2 is YYDKDF (reference sequence).

The CDR3 coding sequence is TGTGCCAGCAGCGGGAGGGCCAAAAACATTCAGTACTTC. Amino acids: CASSGRAKNIQYF. The rearrangement joins TRBV7-9 to TRBJ2-4, with D perhaps matching TRBD2 (6 bases). Trimming stripped 5 bases from V and 1 base from J, with 6 bases between. The CDR3 extends over 13 amino acids. Looked up from germline, CDR1 is SEHNR and CDR2 is FQNEAQ (reference sequence).

V usage is TRBV28 and J usage is TRBJ2-1, with unresolved D. Trimming removed 7 bases at V and 4 bases at J, with 17 bases between. The germline gives CDR1 MDHEN, CDR2 SYDVKM. The CDR3 covers 15 residues. CDR3 amino acids: CASIPLTNPYNEQFF. In DNA form, the CDR3 reads TGTGCCAGCATTCCTCTAACCAATCCTTACAATGAGCAGTTCTTC.